One sample yielded the 27 T cell receptor beta chains listed below, sequenced in a study of blood T cells in healthy people across ages. A second PCR of roughly 7 to 11 cycles used a sample-barcoded 5' primer and a J-beta primer mix. TCRdb analysed the 5' RACE reads with MiXCR anew, one entry per CDR3 protein. Among fewer than 800,000 distinct CDR3 sequences listed, more than 20% were seen once. These data are also associated with another study on T cells of mothers and their children.

Sequencing used blood. These receptors came from a boy younger than 18 in good health.

The rearrangement joins TRBV5-1 to TRBJ2-3; 9 bases match TRBD1. This CDR3 contains 15 residues. Germline values: CDR1 SGHRS, CDR2 YFSETQ. Trimming removed 1 base from V and 5 bases from J; junction bases left unmatched: 5. The CDR3 DNA is TGCGCCAGCAGCTTGAGGGACAGGGTTCAAGATACGCAGTATTTT. This codes for CASSLRDRVQDTQYF.

The chain is built from TRBV20-1 and TRBJ2-7; D possibly uses TRBD1 or TRBD2 (5 bases each). The V and J ends lost 6 bases and 5 bases respectively, with 20 bases between them. The germline V gene has CDR1 DFQATT and CDR2 SNEGSKA (reference sequence). This CDR3 region has 14 residues. The CDR3 reads CSANDPGRKDEQYF. DNA for the CDR3: TGCAGTGCCAATGATCCGGGACGAAAGGACGAGCAGTACTTC.

This clonotype has a handful of counts. The junction and the germline gene differ at one end; a read error may be behind it. V and J are TRBV29-1 and TRBJ2-7, with 12 bases fitting TRBD2. This CDR3 has 13 residues. CDR1 is SQVTM, CDR2 ANQGSEA, per germline. CDR3 protein: CSVEGLAGNEQYF. The CDR3, as DNA: TGCAGCGTCGAAGGACTAGCGGGAAACGAGCAGTACTTC.

The gene calls are TRBV5-1 and TRBJ2-1; D may be TRBD1 or TRBD2 (6 bases each). V dropped 3 bases and J dropped 2 bases, with 12 bases sitting between them. The CDR3 spans 15 residues. Germline lookup yields CDR1 SGHRS and CDR2 YFSETQ. The CDR3 spells CASSSEGEPYNEQFF. Here the CDR3 DNA reads TGCGCCAGCAGCTCGGAGGGGGAGCCCTACAATGAGCAGTTCTTC.

The chain couples TRBV11-2 to TRBJ2-1; tentative D call: TRBD1 (6 bases). Trimming pared 1 base from V and 4 bases from J, leaving 14 bases between. Germline V gene sequence: CDR1 SGHAT, CDR2 FQNNGV. This CDR3 comprises 16 residues. CDR3 sequence (DNA): TGTGCCAGCAGCTTAGTGGTGGGGGCCAATTACAATGAGCAGTTCTTC. Its translation: CASSLVVGANYNEQFF.

The CDR3 loop is CASSYVREKLFF. The CDR3 DNA is TGTGCCAGCAGTTACGTTCGAGAAAAACTGTTTTTT. The J gene is TRBJ1-4, the V gene TRBV6-2 or TRBV6-3; D unresolved. Germline-derived CDR1 and CDR2 are MNHEY and SVGEGT. V was shortened by 2 bases and J by 8 bases, with 6 bases between the two germline ends. CDR3 length: 12 residues.

V is TRBV29-1 and J is TRBJ2-1, with D possibly called TRBD1 or TRBD2 (6 bases each). The CDR3 consists of 14 residues. The V and J ends lost 7 bases and 3 bases respectively, with 16 bases between them. Germline V lookup: CDR1 SQVTM, CDR2 ANQGSEA. The CDR3 nucleotides read TGCAGCGCGAATACGGGGGCCTTCTACAATGAGCAGTTCTTC. Protein product: CSANTGAFYNEQFF.

The chain uses TRBV29-1 and TRBJ2-3; no clear D. Trimming cost V 3 bases and J 2 bases, with 6 bases left between them. This CDR3 region has 12 residues. CDR1 and CDR2 (germline): SQVTM, ANQGSEA. CDR3 in DNA: TGCAGCGTTGACGGGCACACAGATACGCAGTATTTT. Protein sequence: CSVDGHTDTQYF.

V gene TRBV29-1 combines with J gene TRBJ1-2; D is possibly TRBD1 (6 bases). Germline assignment: CDR1 SQVTM and CDR2 ANQGSEA. Deletions cut 4 bases from V and 3 bases from J, with 12 bases between. CDR3 size: 13 residues. The DNA of the CDR3 is TGCAGCGTTGGGGCCAGGGGTGACTATGGCTACACCTTC. This codes for CSVGARGDYGYTF.

The chain combines TRBV27 with TRBJ2-5; 11 bases map to TRBD2. The germline gives CDR1 MNHEY, CDR2 SMNVEV (reference sequence). This CDR3 has 15 residues. The J segment lost 4 bases and the V segment lost 5 bases, leaving 6 bases of the junction unmatched. The CDR3 loop reads CASSALAGGSETQYF. CDR3 sequence (DNA): TGTGCCAGCAGTGCGTTAGCGGGAGGGTCAGAGACCCAGTACTTC.

This chain links TRBV25-1 with TRBJ2-3; D is perhaps TRBD1 or TRBD2 (5 bases each). CDR1 and CDR2 (germline): MGHDK, SYGVNS. The CDR3 sequence is 16 residues long. Trimming took 9 bases from V and 0 from J, leaving 19 bases between them. The CDR3 DNA is TGTGCCAGTTCCGGGGCAGCCGAATCTAGCACAGATACGCAGTATTTT. Amino acids: CASSGAAESSTDTQYF.

This clonotype was counted only a few times. This rearrangement joins TRBV20-1 to TRBJ2-1; D is unresolved. Trimming removed 0 bases from V and 6 bases from J, with 9 bases in between. CDR1 and CDR2 from the germline V gene are DFQATT and SNEGSKA (reference sequence). The CDR3 has 13 residues. The CDR3 coding sequence is TGCAGTGCTAGAGAGAGCCAGGTCAATGAGCAGTTCTTC. This codes for CSARESQVNEQFF.

This clonotype turned up a few times. The rearrangement uses TRBV5-1 and TRBJ2-7; D ambiguous. V lost 1 base and J lost 3, with 26 bases in between. The germline CDR1 and CDR2 sequences are SGHRS and YFSETQ. This CDR3 contains 19 residues. The CDR3 DNA reads as TGCGCCAGCAGCTTGAGCCTCTCCGTCGAACGATGGGCTAACTACGAGCAGTACTTC. Translation: CASSLSLSVERWANYEQYF. The entire variable domain, with the rest obtained from reference TRBV5-1 and TRBJ2-7, is as follows: KAGVTQTPRYLIKTRGQQVTLSCSPISGHRSVSWYQQTPGQGLQFLFEYFSETQRNKGNFPGRFSGRQFSNSRSEMNVSTLELGDSALYLCASSLSLSVERWANYEQYFGPGTRLTVT.

The chain carries TRBV6-4 and TRBJ2-3, with D possibly TRBD1 on 5 matching bases. Germline V lookup: CDR1 MRHNA, CDR2 SNTAGT. V gave up 5 bases and J gave up 6 bases, with 21 bases separating them. This CDR3 region has 16 residues. CDR3: CASSIPRHVAGDTQYF. Written as DNA, the CDR3 is TGTGCCAGCAGTATTCCCCGGCACGTTGCAGGGGATACGCAGTATTTT.

The gene calls are TRBV25-1 and TRBJ1-2, with D hard to call. Germline V gene data show CDR1 as MGHDK and CDR2 as SYGVNS. Trimming took off 6 bases at V and 8 bases at J, with 13 bases between the two ends. The CDR3 is made up of 12 amino acids. The CDR3 loop is CASRSGPMGYTF. The CDR3 region has the DNA TGTGCCAGCAGGTCGGGTCCTATGGGCTACACCTTC.

This clonotype was picked up a small number of times. The V call is TRBV4-1, the J call TRBJ2-7; 14 bases align to TRBD2. The CDR3 is 18 amino acids. Per germline, CDR1 MGHRA and CDR2 YSYEKL. J lost 4 bases, V lost 4 bases, and 12 bases had no gene match. CDR3 sequence (DNA): TGCGCCAGCAGCCGGATCGGGACTAGCGGGAGAAGGGTTTACGAGCAGTACTTC. Amino acids: CASSRIGTSGRRVYEQYF.

Here the CDR3 reads CASSLITGDGYTF. CDR3 nucleotide sequence: TGTGCCAGCAGCTTAATCACAGGGGACGGCTACACCTTC. The J gene is TRBJ1-2, the V gene TRBV7-9; 7 positions match TRBD1. With V trimmed by 2 bases and J by 8 bases, 5 bases remained unmatched. The V gene's germline CDR1 is SEHNR and CDR2 FQNEAQ (reference sequence). The CDR3 runs to 13 residues. Looking up the rest from reference TRBV7-9 and TRBJ1-2 gives the full variable domain: DTGVSQNPRHKITKRGQNVTFRCDPISEHNRLYWYRQTLGQGPEFLTYFQNEAQLEKSRLLSDRFSAERPKGSFSTLEIQRTEQGDSAMYLCASSLITGDGYTFGSGTRLTVV.

The V and J genes are TRBV20-1 and TRBJ2-1; no clear D. The V and J ends lost 1 base and 6 bases respectively, with 7 bases between them. CDR1 is DFQATT, CDR2 SNEGSKA, per germline (reference sequence). The CDR3 contains 12 residues. Here the CDR3 reads CSARAWSNEQFF. Written as DNA, the CDR3 is TGCAGTGCTAGAGCTTGGAGCAATGAGCAGTTCTTC.

This clonotype showed up just a few times. The genes are TRBV7-2 and TRBJ1-2; weak D call: TRBD1 (5 bases). The germline V gene encodes CDR1 SGHTA and CDR2 FQGNSA. V dropped 4 bases and J dropped 4 bases, with 13 bases sitting between them. The CDR3 is 14 residues long. CDR3 protein: CASSWNTGFYGYTF. As DNA, the CDR3 is TGTGCCAGCAGCTGGAACACAGGATTCTATGGCTACACCTTC.

In this sample, this clonotype turned up a few times. The chain uses TRBV29-1 and TRBJ2-7, with D tentatively TRBD2 (6 bases). Germline loops: CDR1 SQVTM, CDR2 ANQGSEA. The V and J ends lost 6 bases and 1 base respectively, with 10 bases between them. The CDR3 has 12 residues. The CDR3 region has the DNA TGCAGCGTCTTTGGGAGGTCCTACGAGCAGTACTTC. Protein: CSVFGRSYEQYF.

The sample holds a few counts of this clonotype. The chain carries TRBV13 and TRBJ2-4, with D perhaps assigned TRBD1 or TRBD2 (6 bases each). Germline CDR1 and CDR2: PRHDT and FYEKMQ (reference sequence). CDR3 length equals 15 residues. V shed 5 bases and J shed 8 bases, with 19 bases lying between them. The CDR3 DNA reads as TGTGCCAGCAGCGGAGAGGGGGGCCCCGGGGACATTCAGTACTTC. This sequence encodes CASSGEGGPGDIQYF. Drawing the rest from reference TRBV13 and TRBJ2-4, the complete variable domain is AAGVIQSPRHLIKEKRETATLKCYPIPRHDTVYWYQQGPGQDPQFLISFYEKMQSDKGSIPDRFSAQQFSDYHSELNMSSLELGDSALYFCASSGEGGPGDIQYFGAGTRLSVL.

J is TRBJ2-1 and V is TRBV4-3; possibly TRBD2 for D (5 bases). Germline CDR1 is LGHNA and CDR2 is YSLEER. The CDR3 has 17 amino acids. Trimming removed 0 bases from V and 0 bases from J, with 12 bases in between. In DNA form, the CDR3 reads TGCGCCAGCAGCCAAGAGATAGCGCCACGCTCCTACAATGAGCAGTTCTTC. It is translated as CASSQEIAPRSYNEQFF.

The J gene is TRBJ1-1, the V gene TRBV5-1; no definite D call. CDR3 length: 14 amino acids. V was shortened by 1 base and J by 1 base, with 8 bases between the two germline ends. The germline V gene has CDR1 SGHRS and CDR2 YFSETQ. The chain's CDR3 is CASSLNPGNTEAFF. DNA for the CDR3: TGCGCCAGCAGCTTGAATCCGGGGAACACTGAAGCTTTCTTT.

V usage is TRBV14 and J usage is TRBJ1-2, with D possibly matching TRBD1 (5 bases). Per the germline V gene, CDR1 is SGHDN and CDR2 is FVKESK. This CDR3 contains 13 residues. The germline V and J ends were trimmed by 6 bases and 2 bases, with 10 bases remaining between them. The CDR3 sequence is CASSRQINYGYTF. In DNA, the CDR3 is TGTGCCAGCAGTCGACAGATCAACTATGGCTACACCTTC.

The chain joins TRBV9 to TRBJ1-6; no clear D. The V gene's germline CDR1 is SGDLS and CDR2 YYNGEE. V was shortened by 0 bases and J by 6 bases, with 10 bases between the two germline ends. The CDR3 is made up of 15 amino acids. The CDR3 nucleotides are TGTGCCAGCAGCGTAGGTGAATGGTGTAATTCACCCCTCCACTTT. Its protein is CASSVGEWCNSPLHF.

The V and J genes are TRBV10-3 and TRBJ2-3; unclear D gene. This CDR3 comprises 13 residues. Germline lookup yields CDR1 ENHRY and CDR2 SYGVKD. V lost 4 bases and J 6 bases, leaving 11 bases between the germline ends. DNA of the CDR3: TGTGCCATCAGTGGGCCATCAGTGGATACGCAGTATTTT. It is translated as CAISGPSVDTQYF.

This clonotype was seen a few times. The DNA of the CDR3 is TGTGCCAGCAGCTTGGTCGCTGGGGCCAACGTCCTGACTTTC. This sequence encodes CASSLVAGANVLTF. This chain connects TRBV5-6 to TRBJ2-6; no reliable D call. Germline CDR1 reads SGHDT; CDR2 reads YYEEEE. This CDR3 comprises 14 residues. The germline V and J ends were trimmed by 0 bases and 2 bases, with 3 bases remaining between them. The variable domain in full, completed from reference TRBV5-6 and TRBJ2-6, reads DAGVTQSPTHLIKTRGQQVTLRCSPKSGHDTVSWYQQALGQGPQFIFQYYEEEERQRGNFPDRFSGHQFPNYSSELNVNALLLGDSALYLCASSLVAGANVLTFGAGSRLTVL.